This is a list of T cell receptor beta chains from one sample in a study of T cell responses to AZD1222 COVID-19 vaccine. Sequenced by immunoSEQ multiplex PCR; TCRdb stores in-frame clones only, minus some. Of 120,000 to 150,000 clones listed, 82% are singletons. Sequencing was performed on peripheral blood, taken on day 0 of MenACWY control vaccination. These receptors came from an adult in good health. The CDR3 runs from the conserved cysteine through the conserved F or W. Fields, in order: clone size, D gene, J gene, V gene, CDR3 protein, CDR3 DNA. The D gene is left open where the match is weak. A clone size is listed for some rows: how often the clone was seen (once, few, many), or a class if it is expanded.

once,.,TRBJ1-6,TRBV18,CASSPLSVSSYNSPLHF,TGTGCCAGCTCACCCCTATCGGTGAGCTCCTATAATTCACCCCTCCACTTT
.,.,TRBJ1-1,TRBV7-3,CASSLIPGAPEAFF,TGTGCCAGCAGCTTAATTCCCGGGGCCCCTGAAGCTTTCTTT
once,TRBD1,TRBJ1-4,TRBV7-9,CASSFKGQGGEKLFF,TGTGCCAGCAGCTTCAAGGGACAGGGAGGGGAAAAACTGTTTTTT
.,.,TRBJ1-6,TRBV27,CASRVGRNSPLHF,TGTGCCAGCAGGGTCGGTCGTAATTCACCCCTCCACTTT
.,.,TRBJ1-2,TRBV28,CASSFSGNGYTF,TGTGCCAGCAGTTTTTCAGGAAATGGCTACACCTTC
.,TRBD1,TRBJ2-2,TRBV15,CATSMTGIGELFF,TGTGCCACCAGCATGACAGGGATCGGGGAGCTGTTTTTT
.,.,TRBJ2-5,TRBV11-2,CASSSPRGAVLETQYF,TGTGCCAGCAGCTCCCCCCGGGGGGCGGTTTTAGAGACCCAGTACTTC
.,.,TRBJ1-3,TRBV2,CASSVDKAPGNTIYF,TGTGCCAGCAGTGTTGACAAGGCCCCTGGAAACACCATATATTTT
.,TRBD2,TRBJ2-1,TRBV6-5,CASSSSSGGAYEQFF,TGTGCCAGCAGTTCGTCTAGCGGGGGGGCATATGAGCAGTTCTTC
.,.,TRBJ2-7,TRBV13,CASSLAVGQGTYEQYF,TGTGCCAGCAGCTTAGCCGTTGGTCAGGGTACCTACGAGCAGTACTTC
.,.,TRBJ1-2,TRBV19,CASSIGSGRAGYTF,TGTGCCAGTAGTATAGGTTCAGGAAGGGCTGGCTACACCTTC
few,.,TRBJ2-3,TRBV11-2,CASSLGRDTQYF,TGTGCCAGCAGCTTAGGTCGGGATACGCAGTATTTT
.,.,TRBJ1-1,TRBV18,CASSPNKGMSNTEAFF,TGTGCCAGCTCACCAAATAAGGGAATGTCGAACACTGAAGCTTTCTTT
.,.,TRBJ1-2,TRBV6-5,CASSYSEGPGYTF,TGTGCCAGCAGTTACTCGGAGGGGCCTGGCTACACCTTC
few,TRBD1,TRBJ2-7,TRBV7-8,CASSSHLGQGTYEQYF,TGTGCCAGCAGCTCACACCTTGGACAGGGGACCTACGAGCAGTACTTC
.,.,TRBJ1-1,TRBV3-1/TRBV3-2,CASSQDREAFF,TGTGCCAGCAGCCAGGACCGTGAAGCTTTCTTT
.,TRBD2,TRBJ2-7,TRBV20-1,CSASTGLARYEQYF,TGCAGTGCTAGTACGGGACTAGCGAGGTACGAGCAGTACTTC
.,TRBD2,TRBJ2-7,TRBV10-2,CASSSAGGISEQYF,TGCGCCAGCAGCTCAGCGGGGGGGATCTCCGAGCAGTACTTC
.,.,TRBJ1-1,TRBV9,CASSVLDVVTEAFF,TGTGCCAGCAGCGTACTCGACGTCGTCACTGAAGCTTTCTTT
.,.,TRBJ2-1,TRBV28,CASSFVGGQYNEQFF,TGTGCCAGCAGTTTTGTGGGGGGGCAATACAATGAGCAGTTCTTC
.,.,TRBJ2-3,TRBV5-1,CASSLGTALSTDTQYF,TGCGCCAGCAGCTTGGGGACAGCACTTAGCACAGATACGCAGTATTTT
.,.,TRBJ2-3,TRBV3-1/TRBV3-2,CASSPTPGAGAPNTQYF,TGTGCCAGCAGCCCCACCCCCGGGGCGGGGGCCCCAAATACGCAGTATTTT
.,.,TRBJ1-2,TRBV27,CASSLYGFQDGYTF,TGTGCCAGCAGTTTATATGGATTCCAGGATGGCTACACCTTC
.,TRBD1,TRBJ1-1,TRBV4-2,CASSQETTGGAAEAFF,TGTGCCAGCAGCCAGGAGACTACAGGGGGCGCAGCTGAAGCTTTCTTT
.,.,TRBJ2-3,TRBV5-1,CASSMSPYSTDTQYF,TGCGCCAGCAGCATGTCCCCTTATAGCACAGATACGCAGTATTTT
.,.,TRBJ1-2,TRBV28,CASSWGNYGYTF,TGTGCCAGCAGTTGGGGGAACTATGGCTACACCTTC
.,TRBD1,TRBJ1-3,TRBV6-5,CASRGQGAGNTIYF,TGTGCCAGCAGGGGACAGGGGGCTGGAAACACCATATATTTT
.,.,TRBJ1-3,TRBV11-2,CASSLPSTAYGNTIYF,TGTGCCAGCAGCCTACCTTCGACAGCTTATGGAAACACCATATATTTT
.,.,TRBJ2-5,TRBV7-9,CASSFREKETQYF,TGTGCCAGCAGTTTCCGGGAAAAAGAGACCCAGTACTTC
.,TRBD1,TRBJ1-4,TRBV18,CASSLQGAATNEKLFF,TGTGCCAGCTCACTCCAGGGGGCGGCAACTAATGAAAAACTGTTTTTT
.,.,TRBJ2-7,TRBV7-6,CASSLTVPSAGLLAEQYF,TGTGCCAGCAGCTTAACGGTTCCTTCGGCAGGGTTATTGGCCGAGCAGTACTTC
.,.,TRBJ1-2,TRBV6-1,CASSEEARGYTF,TGTGCCAGCAGTGAAGAGGCGAGGGGCTACACCTTC
.,TRBD1,TRBJ1-1,TRBV7-3,CASSLSGTGSGRGTEAFF,TGTGCCAGCAGCTTAAGTGGGACAGGGTCCGGAAGGGGCACTGAAGCTTTCTTT
.,.,TRBJ2-1,TRBV2,CASSEGWASGNEQFF,TGTGCCAGCAGTGAAGGGTGGGCTAGTGGCAATGAGCAGTTCTTC
.,TRBD1,TRBJ1-2,TRBV6-1,CASSEQGASYGYTF,TGTGCCAGCAGTGAACAGGGGGCTAGCTATGGCTACACCTTC
.,TRBD1,TRBJ1-2,TRBV6-6,CASNGQGARDYGYTF,TGTGCCAGCAATGGACAGGGGGCGCGAGACTATGGCTACACCTTC
once,.,TRBJ2-1,TRBV2,CASSEPPQRTGSYNEQFF,TGTGCCAGCAGTGAACCCCCCCAGAGGACCGGCTCCTACAATGAGCAGTTCTTC